The sequence of this T cell receptor (beta chain) was determined in a study of blood T cells in healthy people across ages. A second PCR, run for about 6 to 11 cycles, used a sample-barcoded 5' primer plus a J-beta primer mix. One entry per CDR3 protein, called by TCRdb with MiXCR from the 5' RACE reads. The sample consists of about 1.8 million distinct CDR3 sequences, 40% to 55% of them appearing once. Concerning this clonotype: Its antigen remains unidentified.

Isolated per sample were at least 6.5 million PBMCs. CDR1 is SGHRS and CDR2 is YFSETQ in the germline V gene. V lost 4 bases and J 14 bases, leaving 13 bases between the germline ends. This CDR3 is built from 12 residues. Notes on the study in general: The fall in TCR beta diversity per million T cells was roughly linear with age. From one million sequenced T cells, diversity estimates were lower bounds. Because sorting was not performed, PBMCs prevented conclusive naive versus antigen-experienced comparison.

Sequenced sample: blood. The chain employs TRBV5-1 and TRBJ1-6; perhaps TRBD1 as D (5 bases). This sequence originates from a woman between 35 and 50 years old in good health. CDR3 region: CASSRDSATLHF. In DNA form, the CDR3 reads TGCGCCAGCAGCCGGGACTCCGCGACCCTCCACTTT.